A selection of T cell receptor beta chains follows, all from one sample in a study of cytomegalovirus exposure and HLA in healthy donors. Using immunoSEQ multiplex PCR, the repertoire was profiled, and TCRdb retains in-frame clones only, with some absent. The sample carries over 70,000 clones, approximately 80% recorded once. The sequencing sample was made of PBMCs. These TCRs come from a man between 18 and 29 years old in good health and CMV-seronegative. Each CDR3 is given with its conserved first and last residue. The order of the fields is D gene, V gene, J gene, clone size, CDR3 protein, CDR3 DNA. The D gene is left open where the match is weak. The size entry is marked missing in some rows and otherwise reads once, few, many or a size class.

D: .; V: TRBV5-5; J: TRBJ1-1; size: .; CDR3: CASSLRGQGSTEAFF; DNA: TGTGCCAGCAGCTTGAGGGGCCAGGGGAGTACTGAAGCTTTCTTT
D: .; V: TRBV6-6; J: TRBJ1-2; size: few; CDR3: CASSELSNYGYTF; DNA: TGTGCCAGCAGCGAACTGAGTAACTATGGCTACACCTTC
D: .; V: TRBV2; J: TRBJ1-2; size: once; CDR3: CASSEAEDYGYTF; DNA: TGTGCCAGCAGTGAGGCGGAAGACTATGGCTACACCTTC
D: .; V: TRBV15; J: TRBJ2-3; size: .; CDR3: CATAGDKHRGTQYF; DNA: TGTGCCACCGCGGGGGATAAACACAGGGGGACGCAGTATTTT
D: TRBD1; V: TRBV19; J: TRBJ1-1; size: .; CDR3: CASIPQPRQGVMYTEAFF; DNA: TGTGCCAGTATCCCTCAACCCCGACAGGGAGTCATGTACACTGAAGCTTTCTTT
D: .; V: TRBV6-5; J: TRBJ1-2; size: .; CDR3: CASRTAGDDYGYTF; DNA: TGTGCCAGCAGGACCGCGGGGGACGACTATGGCTACACCTTC
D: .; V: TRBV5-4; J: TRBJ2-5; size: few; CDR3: CASSHRTNVKETQYF; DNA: TGTGCCAGCAGCCACCGGACAAATGTAAAGGAGACCCAGTACTTC
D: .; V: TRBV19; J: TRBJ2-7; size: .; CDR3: CASTPGLNKAYEQYF; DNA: TGTGCCAGTACTCCCGGACTGAACAAGGCCTACGAGCAGTACTTC
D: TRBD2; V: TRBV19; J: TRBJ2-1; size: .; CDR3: CASSITSGGSDHNEQFF; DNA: TGTGCCAGTAGTATTACTAGCGGGGGTTCAGATCACAATGAGCAGTTCTTC
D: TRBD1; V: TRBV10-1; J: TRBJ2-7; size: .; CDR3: CASSTGTGSDEQYF; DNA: TGCGCCAGCAGTACCGGGACAGGGTCAGACGAGCAGTACTTC
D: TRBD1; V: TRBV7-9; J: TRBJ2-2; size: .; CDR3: CASSLVGTGSGELFF; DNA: TGTGCCAGCAGCTTAGTGGGGACAGGGTCCGGGGAGCTGTTTTTT
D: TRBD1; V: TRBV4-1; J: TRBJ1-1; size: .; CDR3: CASSQEEGQVNTEAFF; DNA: TGCGCCAGCAGCCAAGAGGAGGGACAGGTGAACACTGAAGCTTTCTTT
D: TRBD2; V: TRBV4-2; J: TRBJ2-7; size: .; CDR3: CASSQALAGGPTSYEQYF; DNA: TGTGCCAGCAGCCAAGCTCTAGCGGGGGGGCCTACCTCCTACGAGCAGTACTTC
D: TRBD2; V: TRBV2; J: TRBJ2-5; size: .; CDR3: CAAGGLRETQYF; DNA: TGTGCAGCGGGGGGCTTACGCGAGACCCAGTACTTC
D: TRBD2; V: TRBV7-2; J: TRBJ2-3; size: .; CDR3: CASSPKVASGRGTDTQYF; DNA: TGTGCCAGCAGCCCCAAGGTTGCAAGCGGGAGGGGTACAGATACGCAGTATTTT
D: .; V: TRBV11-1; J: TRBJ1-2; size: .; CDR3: CASSLAGGRGYTF; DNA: TGTGCCAGCAGCTTAGCTGGAGGACGTGGCTACACCTTC
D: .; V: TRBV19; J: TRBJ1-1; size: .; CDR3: CASPPGGAMNTEAFF; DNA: TGTGCCAGCCCCCCCGGGGGGGCCATGAACACTGAAGCTTTCTTT
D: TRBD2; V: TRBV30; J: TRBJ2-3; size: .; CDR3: CAWRTSGGTDTQYF; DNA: TGTGCCTGGAGGACTAGCGGGGGCACAGATACGCAGTATTTT
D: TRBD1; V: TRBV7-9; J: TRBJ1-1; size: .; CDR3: CASSLGQGSTEAFF; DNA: TGTGCCAGCAGCTTGGGACAGGGGAGCACTGAAGCTTTCTTT
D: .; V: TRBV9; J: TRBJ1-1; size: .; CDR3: CASSFGGVTEAFF; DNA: TGTGCCAGCAGTTTCGGCGGGGTCACTGAAGCTTTCTTT
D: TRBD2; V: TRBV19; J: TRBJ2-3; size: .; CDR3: CASSIAGGGTDTQYF; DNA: TGTGCCAGTAGTATAGCGGGGGGGGGCACAGATACGCAGTATTTT
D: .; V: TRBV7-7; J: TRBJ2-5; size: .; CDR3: CASSLDGGTGETQYF; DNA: TGTGCTAGCAGCTTAGACGGGGGAACGGGAGAGACCCAGTACTTC
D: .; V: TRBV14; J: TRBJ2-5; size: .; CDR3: CASSQDLTGQETQYF; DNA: TGTGCCAGCAGCCAAGATCTGACAGGACAAGAGACCCAGTACTTC
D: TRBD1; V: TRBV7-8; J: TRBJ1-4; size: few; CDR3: CASSPRDSNEKLFF; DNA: TGTGCCAGCAGCCCACGGGACAGTAATGAAAAACTGTTTTTT
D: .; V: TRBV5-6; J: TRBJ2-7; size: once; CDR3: CASSNREDYEQYF; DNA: TGTGCCAGCAGCAATAGAGAAGACTACGAGCAGTACTTC
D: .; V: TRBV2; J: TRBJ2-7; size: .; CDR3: CASSERRSPYEQYF; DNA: TGTGCCAGCAGTGAGAGGCGGTCCCCCTACGAGCAGTACTTC
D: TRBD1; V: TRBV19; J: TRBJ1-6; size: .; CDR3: CASSVGQGASPLHF; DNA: TGTGCCAGTAGTGTGGGACAGGGGGCTTCACCCCTCCACTTT
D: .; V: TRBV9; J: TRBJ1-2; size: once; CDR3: CASSVSTGGDYGYTF; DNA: TGTGCCAGCAGCGTTTCGACAGGAGGAGACTATGGCTACACCTTC
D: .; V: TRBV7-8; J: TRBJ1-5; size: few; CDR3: CASSLAGGRGNQPQHF; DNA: TGTGCCAGCAGCTTAGCGGGGGGGAGGGGCAATCAGCCCCAGCATTTT
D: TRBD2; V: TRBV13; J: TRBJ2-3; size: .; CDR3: CASSTRLAGGHPGPDTQYF; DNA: TGTGCCAGCAGCACCCGACTAGCGGGGGGTCACCCGGGACCAGATACGCAGTATTTT
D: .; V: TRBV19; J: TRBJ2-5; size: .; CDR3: CASSIPGGETQYF; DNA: TGTGCCAGTAGTATCCCCGGGGGAGAGACCCAGTACTTC
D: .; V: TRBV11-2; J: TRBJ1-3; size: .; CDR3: CASSPDDSVSGNTIYF; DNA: TGTGCCAGCAGCCCCGACGACAGCGTATCTGGAAACACCATATATTTT
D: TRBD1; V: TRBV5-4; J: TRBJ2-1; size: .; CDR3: CASSLGTGTYNEQFF; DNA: TGTGCCAGCAGCTTAGGGACAGGGACCTACAATGAGCAGTTCTTC
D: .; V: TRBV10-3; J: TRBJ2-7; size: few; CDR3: CAIQTGSYEQYF; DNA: TGTGCCATCCAGACAGGATCCTACGAGCAGTACTTC
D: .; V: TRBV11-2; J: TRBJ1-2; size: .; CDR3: CASSFNGLGGYGYTF; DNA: TGTGCCAGCAGCTTTAATGGACTGGGCGGCTATGGCTACACCTTC
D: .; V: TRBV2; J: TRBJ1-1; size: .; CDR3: CATFPRGGASEAFF; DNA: TGTGCCACCTTTCCCCGGGGGGGGGCGAGTGAAGCTTTCTTT
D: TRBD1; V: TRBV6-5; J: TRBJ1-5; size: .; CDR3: CASSSTRQGRNQPQHF; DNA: TGTGCCAGCAGTTCGACCCGACAGGGACGCAATCAGCCCCAGCATTTT
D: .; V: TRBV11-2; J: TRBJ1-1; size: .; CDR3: CASRLLGGALNTEAFF; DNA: TGTGCCAGCAGACTCCTAGGCGGGGCCCTGAACACTGAAGCTTTCTTT
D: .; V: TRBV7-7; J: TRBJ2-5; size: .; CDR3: CASSLSAGLLETQYF; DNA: TGTGCCAGCAGCTTATCCGCAGGGCTTTTAGAGACCCAGTACTTC
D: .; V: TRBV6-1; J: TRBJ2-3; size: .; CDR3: CASSWRFPTDTQYF; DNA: TGTGCCAGCAGTTGGAGATTTCCCACAGATACGCAGTATTTT
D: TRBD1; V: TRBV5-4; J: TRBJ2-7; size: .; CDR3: CASSPGQPAYEQYF; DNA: TGTGCCAGCAGCCCGGGACAGCCCGCGTACGAGCAGTACTTC
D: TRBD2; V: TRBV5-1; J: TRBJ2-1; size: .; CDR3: CASSLDPGGRGNEQFF; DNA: TGCGCCAGCAGCTTGGACCCGGGGGGGCGAGGCAATGAGCAGTTCTTC
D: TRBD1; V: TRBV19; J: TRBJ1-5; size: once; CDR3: CASSIQQGANQPQHF; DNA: TGTGCCAGTAGTATACAACAGGGGGCTAATCAGCCCCAGCATTTT
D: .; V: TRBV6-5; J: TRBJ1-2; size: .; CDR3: CASSSLGGYTF; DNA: TGTGCCAGCAGTTCTCTGGGCGGCTACACCTTC
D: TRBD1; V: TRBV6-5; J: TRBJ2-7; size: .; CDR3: CANLRGLSYEQYF; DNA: TGTGCCAACCTCAGGGGGCTCTCCTACGAGCAGTACTTC
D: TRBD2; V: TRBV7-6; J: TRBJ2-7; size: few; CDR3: CASSHRLAGDEQYF; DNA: TGTGCCAGCAGCCACCGACTAGCGGGGGATGAGCAGTACTTC
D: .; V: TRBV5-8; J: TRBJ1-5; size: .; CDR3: CASSFQREGNQPQHF; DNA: TGTGCCAGCAGCTTCCAAAGGGAGGGCAATCAGCCCCAGCATTTT
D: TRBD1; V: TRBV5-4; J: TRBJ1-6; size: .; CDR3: CASSTGQGNSPLHF; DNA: TGTGCCAGCAGCACCGGACAGGGGAATTCACCCCTCCACTTT
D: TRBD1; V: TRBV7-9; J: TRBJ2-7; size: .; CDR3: CASSADRVSYEQYF; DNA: TGTGCCAGCAGCGCGGACAGGGTAAGCTACGAGCAGTACTTC
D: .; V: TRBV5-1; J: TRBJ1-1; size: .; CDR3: CASSQGRGEVDTEAFF; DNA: TGCGCCAGCAGCCAGGGACGGGGGGAGGTGGACACTGAAGCTTTCTTT